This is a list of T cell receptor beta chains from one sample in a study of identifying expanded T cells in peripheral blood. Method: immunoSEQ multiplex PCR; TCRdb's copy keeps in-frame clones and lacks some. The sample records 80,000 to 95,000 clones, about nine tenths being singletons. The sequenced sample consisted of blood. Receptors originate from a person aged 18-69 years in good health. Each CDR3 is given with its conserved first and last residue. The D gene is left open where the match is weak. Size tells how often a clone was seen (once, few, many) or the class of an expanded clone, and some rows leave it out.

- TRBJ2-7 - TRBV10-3 CAIRGGPARADEQYF TGTGCCATCAGAGGAGGACCAGCAAGGGCTGACGAGCAGTACTTC
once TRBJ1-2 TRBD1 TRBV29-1 CSVDIKGAGGYTF TGCAGCGTTGATATAAAGGGGGCCGGAGGCTACACCTTC
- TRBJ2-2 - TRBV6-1 CASIFGTEDTGELFF TGTGCCAGCATCTTCGGGACGGAAGACACCGGGGAGCTGTTTTTT
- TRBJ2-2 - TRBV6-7 CASSDPFGANTGELFF TGTGCCAGCAGTGACCCCTTCGGGGCGAACACCGGGGAGCTGTTTTTT
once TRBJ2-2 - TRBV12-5 CASGEGAGELFF TGTGCTAGTGGTGAGGGTGCCGGGGAGCTGTTTTTT
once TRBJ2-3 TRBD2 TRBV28 CASSLAGGRTDTQYF TGTGCCAGCAGTCTAGCGGGGGGGCGCACAGATACGCAGTATTTT
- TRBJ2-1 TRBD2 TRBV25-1 CASRATSGGALPHNEQFF TGTGCCAGCAGGGCGACTAGCGGGGGGGCCTTACCCCACAATGAGCAGTTCTTC
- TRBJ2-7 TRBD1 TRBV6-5 CASSRQGVQYF TGTGCCAGCAGTAGACAGGGTGTGCAGTACTTC
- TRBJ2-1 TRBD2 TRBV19 CASSISGREYNEQFF TGTGCCAGTAGTATTTCCGGGAGGGAATACAATGAGCAGTTCTTC
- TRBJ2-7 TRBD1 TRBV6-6 CASSNPQGAYEQYF TGTGCCAGCAGTAACCCACAGGGGGCTTACGAGCAGTACTTC
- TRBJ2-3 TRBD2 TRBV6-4 CASSPGTSGTDTQYF TGTGCCAGCAGTCCCGGGACTAGCGGAACAGATACGCAGTATTTT
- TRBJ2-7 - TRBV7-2 CASSYPTVTEQYF TGTGCCAGCAGCTATCCGACTGTGACCGAGCAGTACTTC
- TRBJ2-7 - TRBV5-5 CASSLAGGPLEQYF TGTGCCAGCAGCTTGGCCGGGGGGCCCCTCGAGCAGTACTTC
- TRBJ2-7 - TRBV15 CATSRLPRQGGFYYEQYF TGTGCCACCAGCAGACTCCCCCGACAGGGAGGTTTCTACTACGAGCAGTACTTC
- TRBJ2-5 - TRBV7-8 CASSLATGQETQYF TGTGCCAGCAGCTTAGCGACGGGACAAGAGACCCAGTACTTC
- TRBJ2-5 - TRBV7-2 CASRYTEEETQYF TGTGCCAGCAGGTATACAGAGGAAGAGACCCAGTACTTC
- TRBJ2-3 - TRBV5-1 CASSSHSTDTQYF TGCGCCAGCAGCTCCCATAGCACAGATACGCAGTATTTT
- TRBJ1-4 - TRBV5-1 CASSAGGSVEKLFF TGCGCCAGCAGCGCCGGGGGGTCCGTTGAAAAACTGTTTTTT
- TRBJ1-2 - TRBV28 CASSLYSSTPSYTF TGTGCCAGCAGTCTCTATTCCTCCACCCCTAGCTACACCTTC
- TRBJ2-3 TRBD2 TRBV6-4 CASSEGLAGGGDTQYF TGTGCCAGCAGTGAAGGGCTAGCGGGGGGAGGAGATACGCAGTATTTT
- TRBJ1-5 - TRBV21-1 CASIPGLGVGGQPQHF TGTGCCAGCATCCCAGGACTGGGGGTTGGCGGTCAGCCCCAGCATTTT
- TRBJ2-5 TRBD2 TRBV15 CATSDPSGHPGTQYF TGTGCCACCAGCGATCCTAGCGGGCATCCCGGGACCCAGTACTTC
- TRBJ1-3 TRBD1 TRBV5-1 CASSPGTGGYSGNTIYF TGCGCCAGCAGCCCAGGGACAGGGGGGTACTCTGGAAACACCATATATTTT
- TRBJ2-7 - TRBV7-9 CASSSREVPGVEQYF TGTGCCAGCAGCTCCCGAGAGGTCCCTGGCGTGGAGCAGTACTTC
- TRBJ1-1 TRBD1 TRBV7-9 CASSPTDRGRMNTEAFF TGTGCCAGCAGCCCGACAGACAGGGGGCGGATGAACACTGAAGCTTTCTTT
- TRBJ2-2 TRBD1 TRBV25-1 CASRETGLTGELFF TGTGCCAGCAGAGAGACAGGGCTCACCGGGGAGCTGTTTTTT
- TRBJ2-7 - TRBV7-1 CASSERTLVEQYF TGTGCCAGCAGCGAGAGGACCCTTGTGGAGCAGTACTTC
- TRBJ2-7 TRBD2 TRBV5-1 CASSQGTSGEPEQYF TGCGCCAGCAGCCAAGGGACTAGCGGGGAGCCTGAGCAGTACTTC
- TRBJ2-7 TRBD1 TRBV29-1 CSVVQGVYEQYF TGCAGCGTTGTACAGGGGGTCTACGAGCAGTACTTC
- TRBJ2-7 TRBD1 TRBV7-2 CASSFRGQLTFYEQYF TGTGCCAGCAGCTTTAGGGGACAGCTAACTTTCTACGAGCAGTACTTC